The rows below give T cell receptor beta chains drawn from one sample of a study of T cell responses to AZD1222 COVID-19 vaccine. Measured with immunoSEQ multiplex PCR; TCRdb has only the in-frame clones, and not every one. The table includes about 160,000 clones, 85% to 90% detected once. The material sequenced was peripheral blood, taken on day 0 of AZD1222 vaccination. Receptors originate from an adult in good health. Each CDR3 is given with its conserved first and last residue. A D gene is named only where the DNA matches it firmly. Part of the rows lack a size; the others show once, few, many or a class for expanded clones.

J gene: TRBJ1-5
clone size: NA
V gene: TRBV28
D gene: TRBD1
CDR3 DNA: TGTGCCAGCAGTTTAAGAAGGCCAGGGGGCCAGCCCCAGCATTTT
CDR3 protein: CASSLRRPGGQPQHF

J gene: TRBJ1-6
clone size: NA
V gene: TRBV28
D gene: NA
CDR3 DNA: TGTGCCAGCAGTTTTCACCCGGGACGTCTTGATTCACCCCTCCACTTT
CDR3 protein: CASSFHPGRLDSPLHF

J gene: TRBJ1-2
clone size: NA
V gene: TRBV9
D gene: TRBD1
CDR3 DNA: TGTGCCAGCAGCCCCGAAAGACAGGGGTGGGCCGGAGGCTACACCTTC
CDR3 protein: CASSPERQGWAGGYTF

J gene: TRBJ1-4
clone size: NA
V gene: TRBV4-2
D gene: NA
CDR3 DNA: TGTGCCAGCCCAGGGGAAATCTATGAAAAACTGTTTTTT
CDR3 protein: CASPGEIYEKLFF

J gene: TRBJ2-5
clone size: NA
V gene: TRBV4-3
D gene: NA
CDR3 DNA: TGCGCCAGCAGCCAGGGATGGGGTCACCCTGGGGGAGAGACCCAGTACTTC
CDR3 protein: CASSQGWGHPGGETQYF

J gene: TRBJ1-2
clone size: NA
V gene: TRBV28
D gene: TRBD1
CDR3 DNA: TGTGCCAGCAGTACCGGACAGGCCGGGAGCTATGGCTACACCTTC
CDR3 protein: CASSTGQAGSYGYTF

J gene: TRBJ2-3
clone size: NA
V gene: TRBV6-1
D gene: NA
CDR3 DNA: TGTGCCAGCAGTGAGGGGGCCTACACAGATACGCAGTATTTT
CDR3 protein: CASSEGAYTDTQYF

J gene: TRBJ2-2
clone size: NA
V gene: TRBV9
D gene: TRBD1
CDR3 DNA: TGTGCCAGCAGCGGAACAGGGGCCTTGAACACCGGGGAGCTGTTTTTT
CDR3 protein: CASSGTGALNTGELFF

J gene: TRBJ1-3
clone size: NA
V gene: TRBV18
D gene: NA
CDR3 DNA: TGTGCCAGCTCACCATATCCACTGAACTCTGGAAACACCATATATTTT
CDR3 protein: CASSPYPLNSGNTIYF

J gene: TRBJ2-3
clone size: NA
V gene: TRBV5-1
D gene: NA
CDR3 DNA: TGCGCCAGCAGCCCCGGGCCCCTCGAGGCGCAGTATTTT
CDR3 protein: CASSPGPLEAQYF

J gene: TRBJ2-1
clone size: NA
V gene: TRBV11-2
D gene: TRBD2
CDR3 DNA: TGTGCCAGCAGACTAGCGGGGCTTGACAATGAGCAGTTCTTC
CDR3 protein: CASRLAGLDNEQFF

J gene: TRBJ2-2
clone size: NA
V gene: TRBV7-3
D gene: TRBD2
CDR3 DNA: TGTGCCAGCAGCTTTAGCGGGGGTCCCACCGGGGAGCTGTTTTTT
CDR3 protein: CASSFSGGPTGELFF

J gene: TRBJ1-1
clone size: NA
V gene: TRBV4-2
D gene: NA
CDR3 DNA: TGTGCCAGCAGCCGCGGGGGGGCAACGAACACTGAAGCTTTCTTT
CDR3 protein: CASSRGGATNTEAFF

J gene: TRBJ2-2
clone size: NA
V gene: TRBV7-6
D gene: TRBD2
CDR3 DNA: TGTGCCAGCAGCCAGGGACTAGCGGGAGCACGCACCGGGGAGCTGTTTTTT
CDR3 protein: CASSQGLAGARTGELFF

J gene: TRBJ2-3
clone size: NA
V gene: TRBV12-3/TRBV12-4
D gene: NA
CDR3 DNA: TGTGCCAGCAGTTCCTACACAGATACGCAGTATTTT
CDR3 protein: CASSSYTDTQYF

J gene: TRBJ1-5
clone size: NA
V gene: TRBV28
D gene: NA
CDR3 DNA: TGTGCCAGCAGTCCAAAGGACGGGAAGAATCAGCCCCAGCATTTT
CDR3 protein: CASSPKDGKNQPQHF

J gene: TRBJ2-7
clone size: once
V gene: TRBV6-5
D gene: NA
CDR3 DNA: TGTGCCAGCACCCCCGACCGTAGCTCCTACGAGCAGTACTTC
CDR3 protein: CASTPDRSSYEQYF